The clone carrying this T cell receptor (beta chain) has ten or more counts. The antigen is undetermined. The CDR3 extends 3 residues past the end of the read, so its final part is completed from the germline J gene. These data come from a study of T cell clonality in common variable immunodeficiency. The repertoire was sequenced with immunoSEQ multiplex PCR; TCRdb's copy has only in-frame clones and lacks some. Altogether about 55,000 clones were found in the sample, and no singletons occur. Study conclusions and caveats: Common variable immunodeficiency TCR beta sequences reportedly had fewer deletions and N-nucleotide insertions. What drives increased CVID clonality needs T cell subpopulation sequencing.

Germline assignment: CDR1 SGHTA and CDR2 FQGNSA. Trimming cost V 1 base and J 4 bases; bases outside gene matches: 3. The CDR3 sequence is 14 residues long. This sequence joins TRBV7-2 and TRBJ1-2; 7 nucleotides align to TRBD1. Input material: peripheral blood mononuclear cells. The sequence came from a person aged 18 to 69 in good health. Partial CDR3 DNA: TGTGCCAGCAGCTTAGATGAGGGGGCCTATGGC. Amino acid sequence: CASSLDEGAYG. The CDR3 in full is CASSLDEGAYGYTF.